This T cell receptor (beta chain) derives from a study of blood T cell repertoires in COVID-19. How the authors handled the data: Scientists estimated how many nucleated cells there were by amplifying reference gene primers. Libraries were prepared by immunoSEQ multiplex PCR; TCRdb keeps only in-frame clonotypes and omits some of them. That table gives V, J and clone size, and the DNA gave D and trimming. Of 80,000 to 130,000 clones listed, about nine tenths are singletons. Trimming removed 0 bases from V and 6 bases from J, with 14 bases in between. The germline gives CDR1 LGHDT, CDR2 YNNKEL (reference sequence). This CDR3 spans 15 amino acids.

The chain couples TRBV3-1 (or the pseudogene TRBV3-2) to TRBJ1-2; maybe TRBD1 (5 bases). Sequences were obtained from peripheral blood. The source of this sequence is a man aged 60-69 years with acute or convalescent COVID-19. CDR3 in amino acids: CASSQEPQGMNGYTF. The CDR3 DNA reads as TGTGCCAGCAGCCAAGAACCGCAGGGTATGAATGGCTACACCTTC.